The next 24 T cell receptor beta chains were all read from a single sample in a study of cytomegalovirus exposure and HLA in healthy donors. Amplification used 60 Vbeta primers and 13 Jbeta primers. Data came from immunoSEQ multiplex PCR; TCRdb stores just in-frame clones and leaves some out. The repertoire holds approximately 150,000 clones, with around 79% as singletons. The sequenced material came from PBMCs. All receptors derive from a woman aged 40 to 50 in good health and CMV-seropositive.

The chain uses TRBV11-2 and TRBJ1-1; 8 positions agree with TRBD1. The germline V gene has CDR1 SGHAT and CDR2 FQNNGV. The CDR3 consists of 13 residues. V shed 6 bases and J 3 bases; nucleotides not matched to a gene: 3. This chain's CDR3 is CASSSQGDTEAFF. CDR3 nucleotides: TGTGCCAGCAGTTCACAGGGGGACACTGAAGCTTTCTTT. Full variable domain (rest looked up from reference TRBV11-2 and TRBJ1-1): EAGVAQSPRYKIIEKRQSVAFWCNPISGHATLYWYQQILGQGPKLLIQFQNNGVVDDSQLPKDRFSAERLKGVDSTLKIQPAKLEDSAVYLCASSSQGDTEAFFGQGTRLTVV.

The J gene is TRBJ2-2, the V gene TRBV7-2; 8 positions match TRBD1. This CDR3 is built from 16 residues. The V gene end was trimmed by 6 bases and the J gene end by 1 base; junction bases not matched to a gene: 7. The V gene's germline CDR1 is SGHTA and CDR2 FQGNSA. The CDR3 loop reads CASRGSGTGNTGELFF. The CDR3 DNA reads as TGTGCCAGCAGAGGCTCCGGGACAGGGAACACCGGGGAGCTGTTTTTT.

This clone has a single count. This rearrangement joins TRBV5-1 to TRBJ2-1; unclear D gene. Between the trimmed V and J ends, which lost 1 base and 5 bases, there was a span of 7 bases. The germline gives CDR1 SGHRS, CDR2 YFSETQ. The CDR3 consists of 13 residues. The CDR3 DNA reads TGCGCCAGCAGCTTGTCCCAAAACAATGAGCAGTTCTTC. Protein: CASSLSQNNEQFF.

This clone was recorded a few times. The gene calls are TRBV9 and TRBJ2-1, with 8 bases lining up with TRBD2. The CDR3 spans 15 residues. The J segment lost 4 bases and the V segment lost 3 bases, leaving 6 bases of the junction unmatched. Germline loops: CDR1 SGDLS, CDR2 YYNGEE. The CDR3 loop is CASSASGSMYNEQFF. CDR3 bases: TGTGCCAGCAGCGCAAGCGGGAGCATGTACAATGAGCAGTTCTTC.

This chain connects TRBV5-6 to TRBJ2-5; 8 positions agree with TRBD1. This CDR3 has 16 residues. Germline lookup yields CDR1 SGHDT and CDR2 YYEEEE. Unmatched junction bases numbered 9, after V lost 0 bases and J lost 5 bases. CDR3 sequence reads: CASSLVRSSGGETQYF. CDR3 nucleotides: TGTGCCAGCAGCTTGGTTCGTTCGTCAGGGGGCGAGACCCAGTACTTC.

This clone appeared a few times. This sequence joins TRBV30 and TRBJ1-2; D is undetermined. Germline-derived CDR1 and CDR2 are GTSNPN and SVGIG (reference sequence). V was trimmed by 4 bases and J by 0 bases, leaving 9 bases between them. The CDR3 has 13 amino acids. This CDR3 is CAWTFRANYGYTF. CDR3 in DNA: TGTGCCTGGACGTTCCGAGCTAACTATGGCTACACCTTC.

The chain links TRBV27 to TRBJ2-5, with TRBD1 identical over 11 bases. CDR3 size: 16 residues. The junction had 8 bases not matched to a gene; V was cut back by 3 bases and J by 5 bases. Per the germline V gene, CDR1 is MNHEY and CDR2 is SMNVEV (reference sequence). DNA for the CDR3: TGTGCCAGCAGTTTTCTCGGACAGGGGGCAAGGGAGACCCAGTACTTC. Translation: CASSFLGQGARETQYF.

The sample holds a few counts of this clone. The J gene is TRBJ2-1, the V gene TRBV6-6; D may be TRBD2 (5 bases). Per germline, CDR1 MNHNY and CDR2 SVGAGI (reference sequence). The germline V and J ends were trimmed by 6 bases and 3 bases, with 12 bases remaining between them. The CDR3 totals 14 residues. The CDR3 DNA sequence: TGTGCCAGCAGCTCTACTAGTATCTACAATGAGCAGTTCTTC. This encodes CASSSTSIYNEQFF.

The rearrangement links TRBV5-1 to TRBJ2-3; 15 positions match TRBD2. The CDR3 has 15 amino acids. The germline V gene encodes CDR1 SGHRS and CDR2 YFSETQ. Trimming took 4 bases from V and 9 from J; bases not matched to a gene: 6. Here the CDR3 DNA reads TGCGCCAGCAGCGTGGGACTAGCGGGGGGCGGGACGCAGTATTTT. This sequence encodes CASSVGLAGGGTQYF.

The V and J genes are TRBV5-4 and TRBJ2-5, with 9 nucleotides matching TRBD2. The DNA end is more similar to TRBJ2-7, so the J call may be wrong. Germline loops: CDR1 SGHNT, CDR2 YYREEE (reference sequence). There are 14 residues in the CDR3. The CDR3: CASSDPSGDYEQYF. The CDR3, as DNA: TGTGCCAGCAGCGACCCTAGCGGGGATTACGAGCAGTACTTC.

CDR3 bases: TGCGCCAGCAGCCCAAATTTTCGGGAAGTCCACGAGCAGTACTTC. This encodes CASSPNFREVHEQYF. This sequence joins TRBV5-1 and TRBJ2-5; D might be TRBD2 (5 bases). The J call may be wrong; the DNA end is better matched by TRBJ2-7. From germline, CDR1 is SGHRS and CDR2 YFSETQ. The CDR3 runs to 15 residues.

This clone was picked up a small number of times. This rearrangement joins TRBV5-1 to TRBJ1-6; no firm D call. This CDR3 spans 16 amino acids. V lost 4 bases, J lost 8 bases, and 19 bases lay in between. CDR1 is SGHRS and CDR2 is YFSETQ in the germline V gene. CDR3 DNA sequence: TGCGCCAGCAGCCCTTCCTCAACGAGGGCTTATTCACCCCTCCACTTT. It yields the protein CASSPSSTRAYSPLHF. Full variable domain (rest looked up from reference TRBV5-1 and TRBJ1-6): KAGVTQTPRYLIKTRGQQVTLSCSPISGHRSVSWYQQTPGQGLQFLFEYFSETQRNKGNFPGRFSGRQFSNSRSEMNVSTLELGDSALYLCASSPSSTRAYSPLHFGNGTRLTVT.

J is TRBJ2-5 and V is TRBV9; TRBD1 matches at 7 bases. Germline CDR1 SGDLS, CDR2 YYNGEE. The J segment lost 3 bases and the V segment lost 2 bases, leaving 10 bases of the junction unmatched. CDR3 length: 16 amino acids. The CDR3 region has the DNA TGTGCCAGCAGCGTTTCCTCCGGGACAGCAAAAGAGACCCAGTACTTC. It translates to CASSVSSGTAKETQYF.

On this clone itself: The junction departs from germline at one end; a sequencing error may be responsible. This rearrangement joins TRBV7-9 to TRBJ2-5; TRBD1 aligns across 8 bases. The germline V gene encodes CDR1 SEHNR and CDR2 FQNEAQ (reference sequence). The CDR3 is 12 residues long. DNA for the CDR3: TGTTCCAGCAGCAGGGGGCGCGAGACCCAGTACTTC. Protein product: CSSSRGRETQYF.

The chain carries TRBV5-3 and TRBJ2-2; TRBD2 agrees at 13 bases. TRBV5-3 is treated as an ORF (open reading frame) with a function not yet certain. This CDR3 has 18 residues. Trimming at V came to 5 bases and at J to 1 base, leaving 8 bases not matched to a gene. The CDR3 loop is CARRSPGLAGLNTGELFF. DNA of the CDR3: TGTGCCAGAAGATCCCCGGGACTAGCGGGACTGAACACCGGGGAGCTGTTTTTT.

This clone was seen only a few times. The chain uses TRBV9 and TRBJ2-1; 10 bases align to TRBD2. Germline CDR1 reads SGDLS; CDR2 reads YYNGEE. The CDR3 totals 15 residues. The V gene end was trimmed by 1 base and the J gene end by 8 bases; junction bases not matched to a gene: 6. The CDR3 nucleotides are TGTGCCAGCAGCGTATCACTAGCGGGAAGGCATGAGCAGTTCTTC. Translating gives CASSVSLAGRHEQFF.

This chain links TRBV5-4 with TRBJ1-1; D is unclear. This CDR3 has 14 residues. Germline V gives CDR1 SGHNT, CDR2 YYREEE (reference sequence). Trimming took off 4 bases at V and 2 bases at J, with 12 bases between the two ends. The CDR3 loop reads CASSPRWSNTEAFF. The CDR3 DNA follows: TGTGCCAGCAGCCCTCGTTGGAGTAACACTGAAGCTTTCTTT.

The chain recombines TRBV10-3 with TRBJ2-5, with D possibly being TRBD1 (6 bases). V lost 4 bases and J 2 bases, leaving 11 bases between the germline ends. This CDR3 has 14 amino acids. Germline V lookup: CDR1 ENHRY, CDR2 SYGVKD. CDR3 sequence: CAISAGQGQETQYF. DNA for the CDR3: TGTGCCATCAGTGCGGGGCAGGGGCAAGAGACCCAGTACTTC.

V usage is TRBV7-9 and J usage is TRBJ1-1, with D tentatively TRBD1 (6 bases). CDR3 length equals 14 residues. V was cut by 10 bases and J by 7 bases, with 22 bases left in between. Germline CDR1 is SEHNR and CDR2 is FQNEAQ (reference sequence). CDR3 sequence reads: CATSRVTGKGEAFF. Written as DNA, the CDR3 is TGTGCCACATCCAGAGTTACAGGGAAGGGTGAAGCTTTCTTT.

The rearrangement links TRBV19 to TRBJ2-1, with 7 positions matching TRBD2. Germline loops: CDR1 LNHDA, CDR2 SQIVND (reference sequence). There are 15 residues in the CDR3. The CDR3 coding sequence is TGTGCTACCACCCTTCCAAGCGGGATCGGTAATGAGCAGTTCTTC. It codes for CATTLPSGIGNEQFF.

The chain employs TRBV18 and TRBJ2-6; 7 bases align to TRBD1. This CDR3 has 17 amino acids. V was clipped by 3 bases and J by 2 bases; unmatched bases: 7. Germline CDR1 KGHSH, CDR2 LQKENI. The DNA of the CDR3 is TGTGCCAGCTCACCGCAGACAGGGCCCCCTGGGGCCAACGTCCTGACTTTC. Its translation is CASSPQTGPPGANVLTF. Drawing the rest from reference TRBV18 and TRBJ2-6, the complete variable domain is NAGVMQNPRHLVRRRGQEARLRCSPMKGHSHVYWYRQLPEEGLKFMVYLQKENIIDESGMPKERFSAEFPKEGPSILRIQQVVRGDSAAYFCASSPQTGPPGANVLTFGAGSRLTVL.

This clone has a single count. V is TRBV19 and J is TRBJ2-1; the D gene is possibly TRBD2 (7 bases). The CDR3 runs 15 residues. V was pared by 6 bases and J by 4 bases, with 16 bases between. Germline loops: CDR1 LNHDA, CDR2 SQIVND (reference sequence). The CDR3 region is CASSHGGAGYNEQFF. As DNA, the CDR3 is TGTGCCAGTAGCCATGGGGGGGCGGGATACAATGAGCAGTTCTTC.

This clone was seen only a few times. This rearrangement joins TRBV9 to TRBJ2-7; TRBD2 aligns across 7 bases. Losses at the gene ends were 0 bases for V and 6 bases for J; bases not matched to a gene: 9. The CDR3 totals 15 residues. Germline V CDR1 and CDR2: SGDLS, YYNGEE. CDR3 residues: CASSVDQAGIGEQYF. The CDR3 DNA is TGTGCCAGCAGCGTAGACCAAGCGGGAATCGGCGAGCAGTACTTC.

This chain uses TRBV11-3 with TRBJ2-1; D is unresolved. V shed 5 bases and J shed 0 bases, with 8 bases lying between them. The CDR3 spans 14 residues. Germline V gives CDR1 SGHNT, CDR2 YENEEA. CDR3 amino acids: CASSPMSSYNEQFF. In DNA, the CDR3 is TGTGCCAGCAGCCCTATGAGCTCCTACAATGAGCAGTTCTTC.